The 28 T cell receptor beta chains given below trace back to one sample, sequenced in a study of cytomegalovirus exposure and HLA in healthy donors. With 60 Vbeta and 13 Jbeta primers, the PCR was carried out. TCRdb's copy holds only in-frame clones and misses some; the assay was immunoSEQ multiplex PCR. The data contain approximately 150,000 clones, more than 70% of them seen just once; the ten biggest clones take up about 3.1%. The sample comprised PBMCs. These receptors all come from a male donor in good health and CMV-seronegative.

The chain employs TRBV21-1 and TRBJ2-4; the table's D call of TRBD2 was not tested on the DNA. TRBV21-1 is flagged as a pseudogene. The CDR3 runs to 16 residues. The CDR3 nucleotides read TGTGCCAGCAGCATCTATGGAGTTCTAGCCAAAAACATTCAGTACTTC. Its protein product is CASSIYGVLAKNIQYF.

This rearrangement joins TRBV6-5 to TRBJ2-5, with TRBD2 matching 7 bases. The CDR3 is 13 amino acids. The germline gives CDR1 MNHEY, CDR2 SVGAGI. Trimming took 6 bases from V and 2 from J; bases not matched to a gene: 3. CDR3 loop: CASRSSGQETQYF. The CDR3 DNA sequence: TGTGCCAGCAGATCTAGCGGACAAGAGACCCAGTACTTC.

Comment on this clone: Other DNA sequences of this sample code for an identical CDR3. This chain links TRBV7-2 with TRBJ1-2; D is undetermined. CDR1 is SGHTA, CDR2 FQGNSA, per germline. The CDR3 spans 14 residues. Trimming removed 1 base at V and 0 bases at J, with 6 bases between. In DNA form, the CDR3 reads TGTGCCAGCAGCTTAGGGCAAGCTAACTATGGCTACACCTTC. Amino acid sequence: CASSLGQANYGYTF. Full variable domain (remainder filled in from reference TRBV7-2 and TRBJ1-2): GAGVSQSPSNKVTEKGKDVELRCDPISGHTALYWYRQSLGQGLEFLIYFQGNSAPDKSGLPSDRFSAERTGGSVSTLTIQRTQQEDSAVYLCASSLGQANYGYTFGSGTRLTVV.

To note about this clone: One end of the junction does not line up with germline, which may come from a read error. The rearrangement joins TRBV7-9 to TRBJ2-5; D gene uncertain. The germline V gene encodes CDR1 SEHNR and CDR2 FQNEAQ (reference sequence). The CDR3 consists of 15 residues. CDR3 amino acids: CSSTSPQELQETQYF. CDR3 in DNA: TGTTCCAGCACCAGCCCTCAGGAACTCCAAGAGACCCAGTACTTC.

This chain connects TRBV19 to TRBJ2-3; TRBD1 might be the D (5 bases). V was cut by 6 bases and J by 0 bases, with 16 bases left in between. CDR3 length: 16 residues. Per the germline V gene, CDR1 is LNHDA and CDR2 is SQIVND (reference sequence). The CDR3 is CASSHPGSSSTDTQYF. The CDR3 DNA is TGTGCCAGTAGCCACCCAGGGTCTTCTAGCACAGATACGCAGTATTTT.

This clone has a handful of counts. The chain joins TRBV7-6 to TRBJ2-5; D unclear. Trimming left V 4 bases short and J 1 base short, with 10 bases between. CDR1 SGHVS and CDR2 FNYEAQ come from the germline V gene. The CDR3 runs to 14 residues. For the CDR3, the DNA is TGTGCCAGCAGCTCTCTAGTCCTCCAAGAGACCCAGTACTTC. It is translated as CASSSLVLQETQYF. Combining the CDR3 with reference TRBV7-6 and TRBJ2-5 gives the whole variable domain GAGVSQSPRYKVTKRGQDVALRCDPISGHVSLYWYRQALGQGPEFLTYFNYEAQQDKSGLPNDRFSAERPEGSISTLTIQRTEQRDSAMYRCASSSLVLQETQYFGPGTRLLVL.

The chain is built from TRBV6-5 and TRBJ2-5; TRBD2 matches 8 bases. This CDR3 has 15 amino acids. CDR1 MNHEY and CDR2 SVGAGI come from the germline V gene. Germline trimming cut 2 bases from V and 5 bases from J; bases unmatched to any gene: 7. CDR3 in DNA: TGTGCCAGCAGTTACGGACTAGCTCGTCGGGAGACCCAGTACTTC. Translating gives CASSYGLARRETQYF.

The V gene is TRBV28, the J gene TRBJ1-2; possible D gene TRBD1, 6 bases. The CDR3 consists of 14 residues. Germline V gives CDR1 MDHEN, CDR2 SYDVKM. V lost 4 bases and J 8 bases, leaving 17 bases between the germline ends. The CDR3 reads CASSYTAGGLGYTF. The CDR3 DNA reads TGTGCCAGCAGTTACACCGCGGGGGGCTTGGGCTACACCTTC.

This clone was seen many times. This chain links TRBV6-6 with TRBJ2-1; maybe TRBD2 (5 bases). Trimming took 2 bases from V and 7 from J, leaving 12 bases between them. Germline-derived CDR1 and CDR2 are MNHNY and SVGAGI (reference sequence). The CDR3 has 14 residues. Here the CDR3 reads CASSYPSAGNEQFF. The CDR3 region has the DNA TGTGCCAGCAGTTACCCGAGCGCGGGTAATGAGCAGTTCTTC.

This clone occurred once. The gene calls are TRBV9 and TRBJ2-7; 9 nucleotides match TRBD2. Per the germline V gene, CDR1 is SGDLS and CDR2 is YYNGEE. V gave up 4 bases and J gave up 5 bases; unmatched junction bases: 10. The CDR3 is 15 amino acids. CDR3 sequence (DNA): TGTGCCAGCAGCCCCCGACCTAGCGGGAACCACGAGCAGTACTTC. Its translation: CASSPRPSGNHEQYF.

This clone came up once. This chain links TRBV6-1 with TRBJ1-5; 9 nucleotides agree with TRBD1. The CDR3 is 15 amino acids. Germline-derived CDR1 and CDR2 are MNHNS and SASEGT. The ends lost 5 bases at V and 1 base at J; junction bases unmatched: 3. The DNA of the CDR3 is TGTGCCAGCAGTACGACAGGGGGGAGCAATCAGCCCCAGCATTTT. Protein product: CASSTTGGSNQPQHF.

The chain employs TRBV9 and TRBJ2-2; a possible D gene is TRBD1 (6 bases). The CDR3 consists of 14 residues. The ends were cut back, 6 bases at V and 1 base at J, with 10 bases in the middle. Germline V gives CDR1 SGDLS, CDR2 YYNGEE. The CDR3 DNA sequence: TGTGCCAGCACGGAGACAGGGAACACCGGGGAGCTGTTTTTT. This translates into CASTETGNTGELFF.

The chain has TRBV7-7 and TRBJ2-5; weak D call: TRBD2 (6 bases). The CDR3 is 15 amino acids. The germline V and J ends were trimmed by 1 base and 2 bases, with 11 bases remaining between them. Germline V lookup: CDR1 SSHAT, CDR2 FNYEAQ (reference sequence). CDR3 protein: CASSLGYGRQETQYF. The CDR3 region has the DNA TGTGCCAGCAGCTTAGGGTATGGGAGGCAAGAGACCCAGTACTTC.

The rearrangement joins TRBV7-2 to TRBJ2-4; the D gene is possibly TRBD2 (6 bases). Looked up from germline, CDR1 is SGHTA and CDR2 is FQGNSA. This CDR3 is 12 amino acids long. V was shortened by 6 bases and J by 8 bases, with 11 bases between the two germline ends. This CDR3 is CASSRRRDIQYF. The DNA of the CDR3 is TGTGCCAGCAGTCGCAGGAGGGACATTCAGTACTTC. Full variable domain (missing parts from reference TRBV7-2 and TRBJ2-4): GAGVSQSPSNKVTEKGKDVELRCDPISGHTALYWYRQSLGQGLEFLIYFQGNSAPDKSGLPSDRFSAERTGGSVSTLTIQRTQQEDSAVYLCASSRRRDIQYFGAGTRLSVL.

This clone was counted a few times. This chain links TRBV5-1 with TRBJ1-4, with a tentative D call TRBD1 (5 bases). Germline-derived CDR1 and CDR2 are SGHRS and YFSETQ. This CDR3 is 14 amino acids long. V was pared by 4 bases and J by 5 bases, with 12 bases between. This CDR3 is CASSPDTLNEKLFF. CDR3 sequence (DNA): TGCGCCAGCAGCCCGGACACATTAAATGAAAAACTGTTTTTT.

The genes are TRBV28 and TRBJ1-2, with D hard to call. Germline V gene lookup returns CDR1 MDHEN and CDR2 SYDVKM. V was pared by 2 bases and J by 0 bases, with 10 bases between. The CDR3 covers 15 residues. The CDR3 DNA is TGTGCCAGCAGTTTAATCTCTGGAGCTAACTATGGCTACACCTTC. Translating gives CASSLISGANYGYTF.

This CDR3 is CASSSGTGARGYTF. DNA of the CDR3: TGTGCCAGCAGTTCCGGGACAGGGGCTCGGGGCTACACCTTC. The chain is built from TRBV28 and TRBJ1-2, with 10 bases fitting TRBD1. CDR1 MDHEN and CDR2 SYDVKM come from the germline V gene. Trimming cost V 4 bases and J 8 bases; bases outside gene matches: 7. CDR3 size: 14 residues.

Turning to this clone: The sample has other DNA sequences that encode this CDR3 too. The chain carries TRBV30 and TRBJ1-2; 7 bases are shared with TRBD1. CDR1 is GTSNPN, CDR2 SVGIG, per germline (reference sequence). The CDR3 length is 11 residues. The ends lost 4 bases at V and 6 bases at J; junction bases unmatched: 2. CDR3 region: CAWNRGNGYTF. In DNA, the CDR3 is TGTGCCTGGAACAGGGGTAATGGCTACACCTTC.

This clone was counted only a few times. The chain couples TRBV7-3 to TRBJ2-1; D perhaps matches TRBD1 (6 bases). V shed 5 bases and J shed 6 bases, with 14 bases lying between them. There are 14 residues in the CDR3. CDR1 and CDR2 from the germline V gene are SGHTA and FQGTGA. CDR3 sequence (DNA): TGTGCCAGCAGCCAAACAGCCAGGGGCAATGAGCAGTTCTTC. This gives the protein CASSQTARGNEQFF.

The chain recombines TRBV6-6 with TRBJ1-6, with D tentatively TRBD1 (5 bases). V gave up 5 bases and J gave up 10 bases, with 12 bases separating them. This CDR3 is 13 amino acids long. Per the germline V gene, CDR1 is MNHNY and CDR2 is SVGAGI (reference sequence). CDR3 protein: CASSEAGNSPLHF. The CDR3 nucleotides read TGTGCCAGCAGTGAGGCAGGGAACTCACCCCTCCACTTT.

V and J are TRBV19 and TRBJ2-6, with D possibly TRBD1 on 5 matching bases. The CDR3 totals 15 residues. V lost 9 bases and J 0 bases, leaving 12 bases between the germline ends. CDR1 and CDR2 from the germline V gene are LNHDA and SQIVND (reference sequence). The CDR3 nucleotides are TGTGCCAGCAGGGTCCCAGGCTCTGGGGCCAACGTCCTGACTTTC. Translating it yields CASRVPGSGANVLTF.

This chain connects TRBV5-1 to TRBJ1-2, with 7 bases aligning to TRBD1. The CDR3 is 16 residues long. Germline CDR1 is SGHRS and CDR2 is YFSETQ. With V trimmed by 4 bases and J by 3 bases, 12 bases remained unmatched. CDR3 in DNA: TGCGCCAGCAGCGGAGGCCCCAAGGGACAGTACTATGGCTACACCTTC. Translated: CASSGGPKGQYYGYTF.

The gene calls are TRBV29-1 and TRBJ2-7, with 10 bases fitting TRBD1. The CDR3 has 12 residues. The J segment lost 3 bases and the V segment lost 7 bases, leaving 3 bases of the junction unmatched. CDR1 and CDR2 from the germline V gene are SQVTM and ANQGSEA. The CDR3 is CSAGQGNYEQYF. As DNA, the CDR3 is TGCAGCGCGGGACAGGGGAACTACGAGCAGTACTTC.

This clone was observed once. The chain has TRBV6-4 and TRBJ1-2; no firm D call. The CDR3 runs 13 residues. Trimming shortened V by 2 bases and J by 2 bases, and 6 bases separated the two germline ends. The germline V gene has CDR1 MRHNA and CDR2 SNTAGT. The CDR3 loop reads CASSDDTNYGYTF. CDR3 bases: TGTGCCAGCAGTGACGACACCAACTATGGCTACACCTTC.

This chain links TRBV5-5 with TRBJ1-1, with D hard to call. CDR1 is SGHKS and CDR2 is YYEKEE in the germline V gene (reference sequence). V lost 2 bases, J lost 5 bases, and 13 bases lay in between. This CDR3 region has 14 residues. The CDR3: CASSFGVRGTEAFF. CDR3 coding DNA: TGTGCCAGCAGCTTTGGGGTTCGAGGGACTGAAGCTTTCTTT. Drawing the rest from reference TRBV5-5 and TRBJ1-1, the complete variable domain is DAGVTQSPTHLIKTRGQQVTLRCSPISGHKSVSWYQQVLGQGPQFIFQYYEKEERGRGNFPDRFSARQFPNYSSELNVNALLLGDSALYLCASSFGVRGTEAFFGQGTRLTVV.

The V gene is TRBV7-9, the J gene TRBJ2-6, with D tentatively TRBD2 (5 bases). Trimming removed 1 base from V and 0 bases from J, with 10 bases in between. From germline, CDR1 is SEHNR and CDR2 FQNEAQ (reference sequence). CDR3 length: 17 residues. The DNA of the CDR3 is TGTGCCAGCAGCTTAGAGGAGGATAGCTCTGGGGCCAACGTCCTGACTTTC. Its protein product is CASSLEEDSSGANVLTF.

The V gene is TRBV7-2, the J gene TRBJ2-3; 8 bases align to TRBD2. The trim removed 5 bases at V and 3 bases at J, leaving 16 bases unmatched. The CDR3 is made up of 18 amino acids. CDR1 and CDR2 (germline): SGHTA, FQGNSA. CDR3 in DNA: TGTGCCAGCAGCCAACTCATACCGGGAGGGCCTGATACAGATACGCAGTATTTT. It yields the protein CASSQLIPGGPDTDTQYF.

V gene TRBV18 combines with J gene TRBJ1-5; D might be TRBD1 (6 bases). CDR1 and CDR2 from the germline V gene are KGHSH and LQKENI. The CDR3 consists of 17 residues. Trimming shortened V by 6 bases and J by 1 base, and 19 bases separated the two germline ends. CDR3 DNA: TGTGCCAGCTCCCTCTCTCACGGCAGGGGAAGCAATCAGCCCCAGCATTTT. Protein product: CASSLSHGRGSNQPQHF.